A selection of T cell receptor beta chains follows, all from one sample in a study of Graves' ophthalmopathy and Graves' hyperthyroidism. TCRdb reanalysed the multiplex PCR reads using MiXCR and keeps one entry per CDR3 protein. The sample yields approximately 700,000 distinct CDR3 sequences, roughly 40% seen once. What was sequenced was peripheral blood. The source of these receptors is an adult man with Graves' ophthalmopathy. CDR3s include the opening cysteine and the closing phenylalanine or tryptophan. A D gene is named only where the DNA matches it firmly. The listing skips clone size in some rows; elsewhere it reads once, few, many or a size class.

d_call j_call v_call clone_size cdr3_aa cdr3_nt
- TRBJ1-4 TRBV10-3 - CAISEGPRIFHEELFF TGTGCCATCAGCGAGGGCCCAAGGATCTTTCATGAAGAACTGTTTTTT
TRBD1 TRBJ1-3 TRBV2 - CAGSERDRVSGNTIYF TGTGCCGGCAGTGAAAGGGACAGGGTCTCTGGAAACACCATATATTTT
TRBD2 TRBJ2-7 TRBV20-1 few CSARGRLQWRAGEYEQYF TGCAGTGCTAGGGGCCGTCTCCAGTGGCGAGCGGGAGAGTACGAGCAGTACTTC
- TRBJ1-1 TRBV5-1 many CASSFIGGTTEAFF TGCGCCAGCAGCTTTATTGGGGGAACAACTGAAGCTTTCTTT
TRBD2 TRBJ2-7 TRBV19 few CASSHGAAGGEQYF TGTGCCAGTTCCCACGGGGCCGCGGGGGGCGAGCAGTACTTC
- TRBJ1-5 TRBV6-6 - CASRLAGTDSNQPQHF TGTGCCAGCAGACTTGCCGGGACGGATAGCAATCAGCCCCAGCATTTT
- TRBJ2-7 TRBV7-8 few CASSLAGTPSYEQYF TGTGCCAGCAGCTTAGCCGGGACTCCCTCCTACGAGCAGTACTTC
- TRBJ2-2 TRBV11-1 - CASLTLVSDSNTGELFF TGTGCCAGCCTGACTCTGGTTTCAGACTCGAACACCGGGGAGCTGTTTTTT
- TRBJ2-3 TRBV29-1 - CSVDARVVTDTQYF TGCAGCGTTGACGCCAGGGTGGTCACAGATACGCAGTATTTT
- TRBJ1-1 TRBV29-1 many CSVEYLGAGLDTEAFF TGCAGCGTTGAATACCTCGGGGCAGGGCTGGACACTGAAGCTTTCTTT
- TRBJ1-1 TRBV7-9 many CASSLAFSTEAFF TGTGCCAGCAGCTTGGCTTTTTCTACTGAAGCTTTCTTT
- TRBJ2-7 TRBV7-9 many CASSLANGYEQYF TGTGCCAGCAGCTTAGCGAACGGCTACGAGCAGTACTTC
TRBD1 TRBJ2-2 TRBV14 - CASSRGQGRTGELFF TGTGCCAGCAGCAGGGGACAGGGGAGGACCGGGGAGCTGTTTTTT
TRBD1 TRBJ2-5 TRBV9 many CASSVAGGGKTQYF TGTGCCAGCAGCGTAGCAGGGGGCGGGAAGACCCAGTACTTC
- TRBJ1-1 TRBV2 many CASSIRTAGGEAFF TGTGCCAGCAGTATAAGGACGGCCGGTGGTGAAGCTTTCTTT
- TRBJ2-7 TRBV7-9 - CASSLEEGGSYEQYF TGTGCCAGCAGCTTAGAGGAAGGGGGCTCCTACGAGCAGTACTTC
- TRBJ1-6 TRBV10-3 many CAIMKQPNSPLHF TGTGCCATCATGAAACAGCCAAATTCACCCCTCCACTTT
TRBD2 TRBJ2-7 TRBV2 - CASSFFGLADSYEQYF TGTGCCAGCAGTTTTTTCGGCCTAGCGGATTCCTACGAGCAGTACTTC
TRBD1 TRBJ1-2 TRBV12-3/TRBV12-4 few CASSLAGQTNYGYTF TGTGCCAGCAGTTTAGCGGGACAGACTAACTATGGCTACACCTTC
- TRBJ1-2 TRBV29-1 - CSQETANYGYTF TGCAGCCAAGAGACCGCTAACTATGGCTACACCTTC
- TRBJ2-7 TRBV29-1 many CSVEDPGVLRYF TGCAGCGTTGAAGATCCTGGCGTCCTGCGGTACTTC
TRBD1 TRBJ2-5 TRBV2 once CASSGRDSRETQYF TGTGCCAGCAGCGGAAGGGACAGTCGAGAGACCCAGTACTTC
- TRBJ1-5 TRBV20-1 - CSARESRLSSSGGNQPQHF TGCAGTGCTAGGGAAAGCAGGCTCTCATCGTCGGGTGGCAATCAGCCCCAGCATTTT
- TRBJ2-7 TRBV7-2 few CASSQERTYSYEQYF TGTGCCAGCAGCCAAGAACGGACGTACTCCTACGAGCAGTACTTC
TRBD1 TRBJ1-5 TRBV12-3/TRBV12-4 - CASRTGTGGTQPQHF TGTGCCAGCAGAACCGGGACAGGGGGCACTCAGCCCCAGCATTTT
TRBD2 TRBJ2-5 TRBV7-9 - CASSLGTSGGKETQYF TGTGCCAGCAGCTTGGGGACTAGCGGGGGGAAAGAGACCCAGTACTTC
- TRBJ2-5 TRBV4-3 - CASSQMIGGQQETQYF TGCGCCAGCAGCCAGATGATAGGGGGGCAGCAAGAGACCCAGTACTTC
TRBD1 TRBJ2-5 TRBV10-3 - CATKGQGPRQPQYF TGTGCCACGAAGGGACAGGGTCCGCGGCAGCCCCAGTACTTC
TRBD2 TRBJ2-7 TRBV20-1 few CSVTNSGIHEQYF TGCAGTGTCACCAATAGCGGGATCCACGAGCAGTACTTC
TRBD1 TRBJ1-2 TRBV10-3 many CAISVAARDRTGYGYTF TGTGCCATCAGTGTTGCGGCTCGGGACAGGACGGGCTATGGCTACACCTTC
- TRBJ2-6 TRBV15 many CATSTGHRSGANVLTF TGTGCCACCAGCACAGGACACCGCTCTGGGGCCAACGTCCTGACTTTC
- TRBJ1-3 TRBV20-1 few CSARVASGNTIYF TGCAGTGCTAGAGTTGCCTCTGGAAACACCATATATTTT
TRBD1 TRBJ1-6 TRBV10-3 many CAISELRGGSPLHF TGTGCCATCAGTGAGCTCAGGGGGGGTTCACCCCTCCACTTT
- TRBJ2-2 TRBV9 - CASRAGWGAGELFF TGTGCCAGCAGAGCCGGATGGGGAGCCGGGGAGCTGTTTTTT
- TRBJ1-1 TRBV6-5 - CTSSYERVAFF TGTACCAGCAGTTACGAGAGGGTAGCTTTCTTT
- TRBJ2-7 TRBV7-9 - CASSFVGTRGEQYF TGTGCCAGCAGCTTCGTAGGGACACGCGGTGAGCAGTACTTC
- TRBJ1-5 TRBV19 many CASSQGRVVNQPQHF TGTGCCAGTAGTCAGGGAAGGGTCGTCAATCAGCCCCAGCATTTT
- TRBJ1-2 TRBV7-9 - CASSSVAGKVTNYGYTF TGTGCCAGCAGCAGCGTGGCAGGGAAGGTTACTAACTATGGCTACACCTTC
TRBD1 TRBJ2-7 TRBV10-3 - CASSYILGQGTYEQYF TGTGCCAGCAGTTATATTTTGGGACAGGGGACCTACGAGCAGTACTTC
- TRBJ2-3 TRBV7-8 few CASSQDPDTQYF TGTGCCAGCAGTCAGGATCCAGATACGCAGTATTTT